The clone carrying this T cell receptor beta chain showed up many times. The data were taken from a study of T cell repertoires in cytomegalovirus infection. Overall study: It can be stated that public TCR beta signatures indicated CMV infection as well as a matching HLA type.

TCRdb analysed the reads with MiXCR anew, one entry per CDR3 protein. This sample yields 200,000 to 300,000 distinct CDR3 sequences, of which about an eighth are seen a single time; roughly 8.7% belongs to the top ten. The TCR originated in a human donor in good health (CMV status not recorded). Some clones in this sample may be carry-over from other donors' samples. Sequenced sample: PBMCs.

The CDR3 loop reads CASSPPSGEQYF. CDR3 nucleotide sequence: TGTGCCAGCAGCCCGCCGTCGGGCGAGCAGTACTTC. The rearrangement links TRBV6-2 or TRBV6-3 to TRBJ2-7; D unclear. Germline V gives CDR1 MNHEY, CDR2 SVGEGT. The ends were cut back, 6 bases at V and 6 bases at J, with 12 bases in the middle. This CDR3 comprises 12 residues.